This T cell receptor beta chain was observed in a study of T cell changes during pregnancy in multiple sclerosis. TCRdb's copy holds only in-frame clones and misses some; the assay was immunoSEQ multiplex PCR. The profile shows some 70,000 clones, 80% to 95% of them singletons. V shed 2 bases and J 1 base; nucleotides not matched to a gene: 2. CDR1 and CDR2 from the germline V gene are MNHNY and SVGAGI (reference sequence). This CDR3 is built from 15 residues. The sequence derives from a female donor in good health, enrolled as a control in a pregnancy study. V is TRBV6-6 and J is TRBJ2-5; 9 positions match TRBD1. Sequencing was performed on peripheral blood, taken after pregnancy. CDR3 sequence (DNA): TGTGCCAGCAGTTACCGACAGGGGGGCCAAGAGACCCAGTACTTC. Translating gives CASSYRQGGQETQYF.